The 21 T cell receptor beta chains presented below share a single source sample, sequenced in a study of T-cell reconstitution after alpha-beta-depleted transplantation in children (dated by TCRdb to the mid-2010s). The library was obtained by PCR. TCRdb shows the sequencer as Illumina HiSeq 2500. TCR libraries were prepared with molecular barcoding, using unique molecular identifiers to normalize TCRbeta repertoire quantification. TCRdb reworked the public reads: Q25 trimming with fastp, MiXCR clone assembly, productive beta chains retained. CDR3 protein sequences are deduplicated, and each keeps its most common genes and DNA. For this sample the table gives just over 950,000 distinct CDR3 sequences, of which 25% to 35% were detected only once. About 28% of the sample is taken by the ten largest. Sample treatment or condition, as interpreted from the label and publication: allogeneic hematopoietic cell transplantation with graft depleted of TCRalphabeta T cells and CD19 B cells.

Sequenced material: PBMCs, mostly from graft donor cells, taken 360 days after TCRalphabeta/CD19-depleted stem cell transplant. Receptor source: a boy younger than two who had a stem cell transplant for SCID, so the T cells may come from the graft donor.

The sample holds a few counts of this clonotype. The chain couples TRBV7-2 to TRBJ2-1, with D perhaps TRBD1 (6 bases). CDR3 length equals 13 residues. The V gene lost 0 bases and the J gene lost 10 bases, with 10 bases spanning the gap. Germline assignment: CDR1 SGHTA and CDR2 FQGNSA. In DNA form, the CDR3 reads TGTGCCAGCAGCTTAGCGCCCGGGACAGAGCAGTTCTTC. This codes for CASSLAPGTEQFF.

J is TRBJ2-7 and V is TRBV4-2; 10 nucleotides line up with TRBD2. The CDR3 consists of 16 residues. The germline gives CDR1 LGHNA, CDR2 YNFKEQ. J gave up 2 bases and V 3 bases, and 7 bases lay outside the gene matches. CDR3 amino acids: CASSQDSSGGTYEQYF. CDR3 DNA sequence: TGTGCCAGCAGCCAGGATTCTAGCGGGGGAACCTACGAGCAGTACTTC.

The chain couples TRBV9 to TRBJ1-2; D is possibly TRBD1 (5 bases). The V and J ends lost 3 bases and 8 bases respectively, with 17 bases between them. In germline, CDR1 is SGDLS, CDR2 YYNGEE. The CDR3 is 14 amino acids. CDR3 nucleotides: TGTGCCAGCAGCGCACGCCCGTGGGGGGGAGGCTACACCTTC. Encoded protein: CASSARPWGGGYTF.

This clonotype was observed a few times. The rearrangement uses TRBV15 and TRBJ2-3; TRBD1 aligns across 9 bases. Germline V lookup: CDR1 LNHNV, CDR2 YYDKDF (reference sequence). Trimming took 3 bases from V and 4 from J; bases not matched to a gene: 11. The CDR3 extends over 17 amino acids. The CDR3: CATSRLGRQGVPDTQYF. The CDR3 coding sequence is TGTGCCACCAGCAGGCTCGGGAGACAGGGGGTCCCAGATACGCAGTATTTT.

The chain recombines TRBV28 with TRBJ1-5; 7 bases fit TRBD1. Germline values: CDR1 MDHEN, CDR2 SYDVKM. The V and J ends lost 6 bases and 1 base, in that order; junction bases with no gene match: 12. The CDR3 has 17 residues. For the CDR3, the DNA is TGTGCCAGCAGCCGGCCAGGGGGGTATGTCAGCAATCAGCCCCAGCATTTT. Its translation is CASSRPGGYVSNQPQHF.

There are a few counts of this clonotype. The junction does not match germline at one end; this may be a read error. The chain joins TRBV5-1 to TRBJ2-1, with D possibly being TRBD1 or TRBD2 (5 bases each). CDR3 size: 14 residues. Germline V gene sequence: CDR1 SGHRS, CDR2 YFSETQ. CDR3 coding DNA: TGTGCCAGCAGCTTAGTGGGGACCAACAATGAGCAGTTCTTC. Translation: CASSLVGTNNEQFF.

The chain's CDR3 is CASSPPGGKGETQYF. The CDR3 DNA reads TGTGCCAGCTCACCACCCGGAGGGAAGGGAGAGACCCAGTACTTC. The chain employs TRBV18 and TRBJ2-5, with D perhaps matching TRBD2 (6 bases). Trimming removed 0 bases from V and 4 bases from J, with 12 bases in between. CDR3 size: 15 residues. Per germline, CDR1 KGHSH and CDR2 LQKENI. The full variable domain, completed using reference TRBV18 and TRBJ2-5, is NAGVMQNPRHLVRRRGQEARLRCSPMKGHSHVYWYRQLPEEGLKFMVYLQKENIIDESGMPKERFSAEFPKEGPSILRIQQVVRGDSAAYFCASSPPGGKGETQYFGPGTRLLVL.

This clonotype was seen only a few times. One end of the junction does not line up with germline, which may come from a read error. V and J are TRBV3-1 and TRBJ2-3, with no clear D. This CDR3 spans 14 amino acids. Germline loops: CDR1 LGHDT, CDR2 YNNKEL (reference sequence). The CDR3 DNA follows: TGTGCCAGCAGCCAAGATAGGAGCACAAATACGCAGTATTTT. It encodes CASSQDRSTNTQYF.

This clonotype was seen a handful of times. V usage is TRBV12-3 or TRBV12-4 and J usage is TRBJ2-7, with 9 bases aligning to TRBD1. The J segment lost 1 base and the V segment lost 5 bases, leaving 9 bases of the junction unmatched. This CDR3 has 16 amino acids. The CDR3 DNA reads TGTGCCAGCAGTGCCCCCGGGACAGGGCTTTCCTACGAGCAGTACTTC. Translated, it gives CASSAPGTGLSYEQYF.

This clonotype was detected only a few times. CDR3 loop: CASSLRTAGANVLTF. The DNA of the CDR3 is TGTGCCAGCAGCCTGAGGACGGCTGGGGCCAACGTCCTGACTTTC. The chain combines TRBV12-3 or TRBV12-4 with TRBJ2-6; D gene ambiguous. This CDR3 region has 15 residues. Trimming shortened V by 6 bases and J by 2 bases, and 11 bases separated the two germline ends.

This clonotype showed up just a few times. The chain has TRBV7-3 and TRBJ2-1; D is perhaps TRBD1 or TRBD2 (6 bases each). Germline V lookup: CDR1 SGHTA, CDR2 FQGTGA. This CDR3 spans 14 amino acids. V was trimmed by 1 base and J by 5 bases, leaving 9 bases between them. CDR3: CASSLIGGNNEQFF. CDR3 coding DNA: TGTGCCAGCAGCTTAATAGGGGGGAACAATGAGCAGTTCTTC.

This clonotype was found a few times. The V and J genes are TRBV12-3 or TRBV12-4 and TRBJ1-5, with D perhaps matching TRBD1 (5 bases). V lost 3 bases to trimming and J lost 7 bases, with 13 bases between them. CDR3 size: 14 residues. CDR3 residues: CASSLGQGIQPQHF. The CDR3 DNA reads TGTGCCAGCAGTTTGGGCCAGGGCATCCAGCCCCAGCATTTT.

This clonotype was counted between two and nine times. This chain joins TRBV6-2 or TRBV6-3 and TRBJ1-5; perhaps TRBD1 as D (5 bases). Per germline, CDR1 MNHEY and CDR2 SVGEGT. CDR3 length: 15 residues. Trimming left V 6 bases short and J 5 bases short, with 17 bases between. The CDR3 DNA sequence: TGTGCCAGCAGCCCCTGGGGGGAGCTTTATCAGCCCCAGCATTTT. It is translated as CASSPWGELYQPQHF.

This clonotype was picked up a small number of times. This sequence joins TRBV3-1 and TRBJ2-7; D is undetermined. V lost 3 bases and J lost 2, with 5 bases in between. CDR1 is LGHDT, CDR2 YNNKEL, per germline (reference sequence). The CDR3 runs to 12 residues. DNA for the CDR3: TGTGCCAGCAGCCAGAGGCCCTACGAGCAGTACTTC. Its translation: CASSQRPYEQYF.

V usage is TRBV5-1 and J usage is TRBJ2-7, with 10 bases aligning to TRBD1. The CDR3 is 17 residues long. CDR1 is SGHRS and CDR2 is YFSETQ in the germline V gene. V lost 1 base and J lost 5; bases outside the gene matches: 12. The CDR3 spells CASSLSQGTGVKDEQYF. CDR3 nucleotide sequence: TGCGCCAGCAGCTTGTCGCAGGGGACAGGGGTGAAGGACGAGCAGTACTTC.

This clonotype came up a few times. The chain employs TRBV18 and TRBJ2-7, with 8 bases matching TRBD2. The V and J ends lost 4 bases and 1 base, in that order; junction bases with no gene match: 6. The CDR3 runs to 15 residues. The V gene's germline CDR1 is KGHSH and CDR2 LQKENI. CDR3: CASSQQRGLSYEQYF. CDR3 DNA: TGTGCCAGCTCACAGCAGCGGGGGCTTTCCTACGAGCAGTACTTC.

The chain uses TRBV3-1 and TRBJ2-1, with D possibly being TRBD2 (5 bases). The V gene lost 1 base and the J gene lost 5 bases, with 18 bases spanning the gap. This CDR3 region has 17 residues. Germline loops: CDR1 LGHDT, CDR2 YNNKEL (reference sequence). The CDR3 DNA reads TGTGCCAGCAGCCAAGTAAGTGGGAGAACCTCAAACAATGAGCAGTTCTTC. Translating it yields CASSQVSGRTSNNEQFF.

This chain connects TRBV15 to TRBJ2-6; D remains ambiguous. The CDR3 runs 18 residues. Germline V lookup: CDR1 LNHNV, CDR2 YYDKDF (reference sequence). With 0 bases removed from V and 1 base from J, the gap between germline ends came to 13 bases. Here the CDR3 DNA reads TGTGCCACCAGCAGAGATTTCGGCCTACCATCTGGGGCCAACGTCCTGACTTTC. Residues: CATSRDFGLPSGANVLTF.

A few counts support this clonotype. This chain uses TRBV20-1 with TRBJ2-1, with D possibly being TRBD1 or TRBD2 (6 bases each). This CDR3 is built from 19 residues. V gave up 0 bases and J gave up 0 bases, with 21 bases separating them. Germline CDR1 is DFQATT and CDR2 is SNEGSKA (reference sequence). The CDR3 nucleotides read TGCAGTGCTAGAGATCCTCTGAAGGGGGGAACTAGCTCCTACAATGAGCAGTTCTTC. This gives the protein CSARDPLKGGTSSYNEQFF.

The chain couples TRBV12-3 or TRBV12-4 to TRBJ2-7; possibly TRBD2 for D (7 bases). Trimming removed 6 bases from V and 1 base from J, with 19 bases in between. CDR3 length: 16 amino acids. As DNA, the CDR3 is TGTGCCAGCAGGGACCATGGGGGGGCGAGATCCTACGAGCAGTACTTC. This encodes CASRDHGGARSYEQYF.

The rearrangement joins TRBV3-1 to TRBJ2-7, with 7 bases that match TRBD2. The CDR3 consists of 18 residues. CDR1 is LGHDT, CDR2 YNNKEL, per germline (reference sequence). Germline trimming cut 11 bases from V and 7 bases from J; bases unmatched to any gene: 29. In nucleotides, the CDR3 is TGTGCCCGCAATCGGATATTGGATCCGGGGGGACTGTTGGGGGAGCAGTACTTC. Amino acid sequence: CARNRILDPGGLLGEQYF.